Below, 7 T cell receptor beta chains from the same sample are listed, as sequenced in a study of Ad26.COV2.S vaccination and SARS-CoV-2 variants (dated by TCRdb to the early 2020s). The library was produced with the immunoSEQ multiplex PCR assay. Held by TCRdb, this immuneACCESS table contains in-frame sequences only and omits some clones. Under half of the omission traces to an unresolved V gene where checked; the cause of the rest is unknown. For this sample the table gives over 350,000 clones, of which around nine tenths were detected only once. The ten top clones hold roughly 3.5% of the sample. The treatment or condition label for this specimen denotes: about 20 received Ad26.COV2.S at low or high dose, single or two shots; about 5 received placebo; per-sample allocation not given. For vaccine and placebo recipients, the sequenced repertoires came from samples collected on day 63 after the first injection.

The sample here was peripheral blood, taken in a trial of Ad26.COV2.S vaccine versus placebo. The receptors stem from a person aged 18-60 years who received the Ad26.COV2.S COVID-19 vaccine or a placebo.

The V call is TRBV11-2, the J call TRBJ1-2; D might be TRBD1 (6 bases). The V end lost 3 bases, the J end lost 4 bases, and 9 bases lay between the germline ends. CDR3 length equals 13 residues. Germline-derived CDR1 and CDR2 are SGHAT and FQNNGV. The CDR3 loop is CASSLRTAYGYTF. CDR3 nucleotides: TGTGCCAGCAGCTTGCGGACAGCCTATGGCTACACCTTC.

This chain uses TRBV12-3 or TRBV12-4 with TRBJ1-3, with a tentative D call TRBD1 (6 bases). There are 13 residues in the CDR3. Between the trimmed V and J ends, which lost 4 bases and 3 bases, there was a span of 7 bases. The CDR3 region has the DNA TGTGCCAGCAGTTGGGGACATGGAAACACCATATATTTT. Amino acids: CASSWGHGNTIYF.

The chain recombines TRBV3-1 (or the pseudogene TRBV3-2) with TRBJ1-3; no firm D call. The length of the CDR3 is 17 residues. In germline, CDR1 is LGHDT, CDR2 YNNKEL (reference sequence). V was shortened by 0 bases and J by 0 bases, with 12 bases between the two germline ends. The CDR3 coding sequence is TGTGCCAGCAGCCAAGAAGCCCATTGGAACTCTGGAAACACCATATATTTT. It is translated as CASSQEAHWNSGNTIYF.

V usage is TRBV20-1 and J usage is TRBJ2-5; 7 nucleotides agree with TRBD1. This CDR3 comprises 11 residues. The germline gives CDR1 DFQATT, CDR2 SNEGSKA (reference sequence). Losses at the gene ends were 6 bases for V and 5 bases for J; bases not matched to a gene: 3. CDR3 region: CSAQGLETQYF. The CDR3 bases are TGCAGTGCACAGGGGTTGGAGACCCAGTACTTC.

V is TRBV6-5 and J is TRBJ1-2, with 8 nucleotides matching TRBD1. Germline V lookup: CDR1 MNHEY, CDR2 SVGAGI. The CDR3 is 14 amino acids. With 2 bases clipped from V and 7 bases from J, the junction kept 6 bases outside the gene matches. CDR3 region: CASSYAGTGGGYTF. The CDR3 DNA reads TGTGCCAGCAGTTACGCCGGGACAGGCGGTGGCTACACCTTC.

This chain joins TRBV24-1 and TRBJ2-7; 7 bases align to TRBD1. CDR1 KGHDR and CDR2 SFDVKD come from the germline V gene. The CDR3 runs 14 residues. V gave up 5 bases and J gave up 6 bases; unmatched junction bases: 9. The CDR3 sequence is CATSASTGSGEQYF. CDR3 nucleotide sequence: TGTGCCACCAGTGCTTCGACAGGGTCGGGCGAGCAGTACTTC.

A note on this clone: The sample contains more than one DNA sequence encoding this CDR3. This rearrangement joins TRBV25-1 to TRBJ1-3, with D hard to call. Trimming shortened V by 2 bases and J by 0 bases, and 5 bases separated the two germline ends. This CDR3 is built from 14 residues. The V gene's germline CDR1 is MGHDK and CDR2 SYGVNS. The CDR3 DNA sequence: TGTGCCAGCAGTGAACCCGGCTCTGGAAACACCATATATTTT. This sequence encodes CASSEPGSGNTIYF. Full variable domain (remainder filled in from reference TRBV25-1 and TRBJ1-3): EADIYQTPRYLVIGTGKKITLECSQTMGHDKMYWYQQDPGMELHLIHYSYGVNSTEKGDLSSESTVSRIRTEHFPLTLESARPSHTSQYLCASSEPGSGNTIYFGEGSWLTVV.